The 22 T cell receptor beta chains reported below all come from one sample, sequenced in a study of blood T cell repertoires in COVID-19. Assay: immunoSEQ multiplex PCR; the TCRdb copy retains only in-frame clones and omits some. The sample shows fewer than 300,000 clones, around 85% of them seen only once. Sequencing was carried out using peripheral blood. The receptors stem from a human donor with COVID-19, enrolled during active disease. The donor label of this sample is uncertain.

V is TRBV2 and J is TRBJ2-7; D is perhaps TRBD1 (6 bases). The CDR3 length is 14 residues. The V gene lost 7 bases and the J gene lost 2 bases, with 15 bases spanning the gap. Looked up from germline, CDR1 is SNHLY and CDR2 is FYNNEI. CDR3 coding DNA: TGTGCCAGCACTTCTGAGACAGGCACCTACGAGCAGTACTTC. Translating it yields CASTSETGTYEQYF.

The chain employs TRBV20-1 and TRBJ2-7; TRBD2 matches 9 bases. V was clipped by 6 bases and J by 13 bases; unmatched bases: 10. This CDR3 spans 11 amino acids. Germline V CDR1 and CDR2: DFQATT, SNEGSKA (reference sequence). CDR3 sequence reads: CSAKGGGRVYF. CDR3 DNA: TGCAGTGCGAAAGGGGGCGGGAGGGTCTACTTC.

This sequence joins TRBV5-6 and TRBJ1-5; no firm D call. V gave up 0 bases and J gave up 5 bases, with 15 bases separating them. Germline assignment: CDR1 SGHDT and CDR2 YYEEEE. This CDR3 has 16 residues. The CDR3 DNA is TGTGCCAGCAGCTTGGACGGCGGGGAACTCGATCAGCCCCAGCATTTT. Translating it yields CASSLDGGELDQPQHF.

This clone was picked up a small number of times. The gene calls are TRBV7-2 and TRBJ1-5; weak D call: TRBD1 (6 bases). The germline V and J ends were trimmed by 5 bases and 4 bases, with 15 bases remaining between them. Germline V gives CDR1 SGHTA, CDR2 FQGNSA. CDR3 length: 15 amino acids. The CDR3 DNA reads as TGTGCCAGCAGCCTGATACAGGGTGTAAATCAGCCCCAGCATTTT. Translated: CASSLIQGVNQPQHF.

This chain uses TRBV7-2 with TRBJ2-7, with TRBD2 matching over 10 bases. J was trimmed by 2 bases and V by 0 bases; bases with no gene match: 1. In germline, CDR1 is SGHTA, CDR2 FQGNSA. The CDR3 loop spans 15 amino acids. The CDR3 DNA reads TGTGCCAGCAGCTTAGCACTAGCGGGGCCCTACGAGCAGTACTTC. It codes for CASSLALAGPYEQYF.

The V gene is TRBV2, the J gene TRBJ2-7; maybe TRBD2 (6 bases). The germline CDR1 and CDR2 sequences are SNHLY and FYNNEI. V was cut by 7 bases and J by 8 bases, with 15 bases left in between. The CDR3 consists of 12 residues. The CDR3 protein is CASNLGAGKQYF. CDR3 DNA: TGTGCCAGCAACCTTGGGGCGGGGAAGCAGTACTTC.

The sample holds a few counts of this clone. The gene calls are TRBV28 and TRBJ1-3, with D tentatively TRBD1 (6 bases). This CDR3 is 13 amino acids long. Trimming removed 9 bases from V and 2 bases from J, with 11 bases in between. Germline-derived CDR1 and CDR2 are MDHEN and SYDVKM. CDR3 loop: CASEGGAGNTIYF. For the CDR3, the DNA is TGTGCCAGTGAGGGGGGGGCTGGAAACACCATATATTTT.

CDR3 residues: CASSLLGGNTEAFF. CDR3 coding DNA: TGCGCCAGCAGCTTGTTGGGGGGGAACACTGAAGCTTTCTTT. The chain uses TRBV5-1 and TRBJ1-1; D might be TRBD1 (5 bases). This CDR3 has 14 amino acids. V was trimmed by 1 base and J by 1 base, leaving 8 bases between them. Germline assignment: CDR1 SGHRS and CDR2 YFSETQ.

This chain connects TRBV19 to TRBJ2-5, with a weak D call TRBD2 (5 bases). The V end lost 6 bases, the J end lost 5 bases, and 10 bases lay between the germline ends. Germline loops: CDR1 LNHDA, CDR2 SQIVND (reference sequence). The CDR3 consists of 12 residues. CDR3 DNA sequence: TGTGCCAGTAGCTCCACGGGGGAGACCCAGTACTTC. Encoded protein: CASSSTGETQYF. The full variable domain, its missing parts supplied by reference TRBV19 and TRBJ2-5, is DGGITQSPKYLFRKEGQNVTLSCEQNLNHDAMYWYRQDPGQGLRLIYYSQIVNDFQKGDIAEGYSVSREKKESFPLTVTSAQKNPTAFYLCASSSTGETQYFGPGTRLLVL.

The CDR3 reads CASSQERGGRGSTDTQYF. CDR3 in DNA: TGTGCCAGCAGCCAAGAAAGGGGCGGGAGGGGGAGCACAGATACGCAGTATTTT. The chain has TRBV4-2 and TRBJ2-3, with 9 bases matching TRBD2. The germline gives CDR1 LGHNA, CDR2 YNFKEQ. V shed 0 bases, J shed 0 bases, and the junction held 7 bases outside the gene matches. The length of the CDR3 is 18 residues.

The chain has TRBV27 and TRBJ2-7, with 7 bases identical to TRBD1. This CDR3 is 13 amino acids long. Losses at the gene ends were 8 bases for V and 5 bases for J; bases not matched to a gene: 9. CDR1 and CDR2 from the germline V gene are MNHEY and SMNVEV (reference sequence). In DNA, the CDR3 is TGTGCCAGCGGCCGGACAGGATGGCACGAGCAGTACTTC. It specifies CASGRTGWHEQYF.

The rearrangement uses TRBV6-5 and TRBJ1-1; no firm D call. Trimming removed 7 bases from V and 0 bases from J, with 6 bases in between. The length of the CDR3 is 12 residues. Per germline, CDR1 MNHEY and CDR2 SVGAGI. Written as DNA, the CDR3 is TGTGCCAGCACCTCAGTGAACACTGAAGCTTTCTTT. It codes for CASTSVNTEAFF.

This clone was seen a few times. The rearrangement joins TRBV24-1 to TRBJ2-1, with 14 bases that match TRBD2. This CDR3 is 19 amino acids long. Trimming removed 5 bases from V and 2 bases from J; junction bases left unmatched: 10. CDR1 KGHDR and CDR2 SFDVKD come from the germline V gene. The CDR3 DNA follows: TGTGCCACCAGTGTGACTAGCGGGAGGGAGGCGAGGCCCTACAATGAGCAGTTCTTC. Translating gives CATSVTSGREARPYNEQFF.

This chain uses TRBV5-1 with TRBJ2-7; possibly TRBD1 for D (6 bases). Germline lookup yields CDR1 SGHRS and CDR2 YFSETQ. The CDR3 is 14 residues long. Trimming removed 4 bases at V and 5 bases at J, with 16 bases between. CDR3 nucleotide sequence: TGCGCCAGCAGCCCCACCAGCAGGGACAACGAGCAGTACTTC. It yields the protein CASSPTSRDNEQYF.

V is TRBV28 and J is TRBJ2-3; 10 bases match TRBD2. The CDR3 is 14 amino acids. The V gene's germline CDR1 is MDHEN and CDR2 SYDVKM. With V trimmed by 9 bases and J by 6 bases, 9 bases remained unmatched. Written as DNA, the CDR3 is TGTGCCAGTGAACCGGGACTAGCGATCGATACGCAGTATTTT. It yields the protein CASEPGLAIDTQYF.

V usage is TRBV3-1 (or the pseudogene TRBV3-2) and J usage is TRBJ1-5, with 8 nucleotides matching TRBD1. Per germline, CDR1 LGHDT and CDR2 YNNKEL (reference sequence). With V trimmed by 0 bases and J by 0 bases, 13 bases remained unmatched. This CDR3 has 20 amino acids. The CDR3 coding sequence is TGTGCCAGCAGCCAAGAGAGGGACAGGATTTCTTATAATAGCAATCAGCCCCAGCATTTT. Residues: CASSQERDRISYNSNQPQHF.

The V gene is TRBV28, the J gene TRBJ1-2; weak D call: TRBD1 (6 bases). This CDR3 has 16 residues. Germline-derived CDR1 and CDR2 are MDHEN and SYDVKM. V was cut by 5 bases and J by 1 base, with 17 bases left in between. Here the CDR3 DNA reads TGTGCCAGCAGTCCCCATTATAGGGGGATTAACTATGGCTACACCTTC. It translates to CASSPHYRGINYGYTF.

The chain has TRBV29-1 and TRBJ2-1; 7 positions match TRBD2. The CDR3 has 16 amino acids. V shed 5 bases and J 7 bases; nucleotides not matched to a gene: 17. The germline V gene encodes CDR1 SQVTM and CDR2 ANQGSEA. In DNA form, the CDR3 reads TGCAGCGTTACTACACCCCCACGGGGCGGGAGTAATGAGCAGTTCTTC. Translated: CSVTTPPRGGSNEQFF.

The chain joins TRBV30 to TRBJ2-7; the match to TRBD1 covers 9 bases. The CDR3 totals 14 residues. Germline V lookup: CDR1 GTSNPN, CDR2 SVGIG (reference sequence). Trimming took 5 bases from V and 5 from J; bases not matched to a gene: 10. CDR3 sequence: CAWVTGGRGNEQYF. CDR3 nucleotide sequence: TGTGCCTGGGTGACAGGGGGAAGAGGAAACGAGCAGTACTTC.

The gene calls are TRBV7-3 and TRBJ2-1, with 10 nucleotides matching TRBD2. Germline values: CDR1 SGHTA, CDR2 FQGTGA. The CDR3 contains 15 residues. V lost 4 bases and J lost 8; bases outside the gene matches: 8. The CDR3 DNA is TGTGCCAGCAGCTCCCTAGCGGGAGCGGGGTATGAGCAGTTCTTC. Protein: CASSSLAGAGYEQFF.

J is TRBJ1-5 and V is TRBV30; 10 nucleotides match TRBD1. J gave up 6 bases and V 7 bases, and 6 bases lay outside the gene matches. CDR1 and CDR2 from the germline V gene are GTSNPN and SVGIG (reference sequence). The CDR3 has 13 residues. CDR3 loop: CASGDRGAQPQHF. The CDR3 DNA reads TGTGCCTCGGGGGACAGGGGTGCTCAGCCCCAGCATTTT. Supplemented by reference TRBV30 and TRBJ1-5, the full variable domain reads SQTIHQWPATLVQPVGSPLSLECTVEGTSNPNLYWYRQAAGRGLQLLFYSVGIGQISSEVPQNLSASRPQDRQFILSSKKLLLSDSGFYLCASGDRGAQPQHFGDGTRLSIL.

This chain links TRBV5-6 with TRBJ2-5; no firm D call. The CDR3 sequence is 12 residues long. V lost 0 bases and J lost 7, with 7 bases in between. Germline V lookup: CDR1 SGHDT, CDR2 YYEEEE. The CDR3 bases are TGTGCCAGCAGCTTGGACACCGTGACCCAGTACTTC. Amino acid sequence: CASSLDTVTQYF.